This T cell receptor (beta chain) was recorded in a study of shared clonotypes between healthy human individuals. Study-level findings and limits: For naive CD4 cells, roughly 4.6% of clonotypes were shared across a handful of donors. Non-shared clonotypes had lower generation probabilities than clonotypes shared by all four sorted-subset donors.

The DNA input per sorted-subset replicate PCR was 200 to 250 ng, corresponding to around 28,000 T cell genomes. The data were produced by immunoSEQ multiplex PCR, yet TCRdb's version contains in-frame clones alone and is incomplete. The sample consists of approximately 2.5 million clones, roughly 93% of them appearing once. The CDR3 runs 13 residues. V was trimmed by 5 bases and J by 4 bases, leaving 12 bases between them. Germline V gene data show CDR1 as MNHNY and CDR2 as SVGAGI (reference sequence). This clone occurred once. Its antigen is not known. This chain joins TRBV6-6 and TRBJ2-7; D is tentatively TRBD1 or TRBD2 (5 bases each). This receptor was taken from a man younger than 35 in good health. Some clones in this sample may be carry-over from other donors' samples. Sequenced: naive CD4+ T cells from PBMCs. Specified subset: CD45RA+ positively selected. The CDR3 sequence: CASSKGRGYEQYF. Here the CDR3 DNA reads TGTGCCAGCAGTAAGGGACGAGGATACGAGCAGTACTTC.